The 2 T cell receptor beta chains below come from one sample, sequenced in a study of T cell responses to AZD1222 COVID-19 vaccine. The assay was immunoSEQ multiplex PCR, and TCRdb's table has in-frame clones only and misses some. The sample has 100,000 to 150,000 clones; approximately 91% are singletons. Source: peripheral blood, taken 28 days after the second AZD1222 dose. Receptors were obtained from an adult who received the AZD1222 COVID-19 vaccine.

The chain is built from TRBV4-1 and TRBJ2-2; D assignment may be TRBD1 or TRBD2 (5 bases each). The CDR3 is 15 residues long. With 1 base removed from V and 7 bases from J, the gap between germline ends came to 13 bases. In germline, CDR1 is MGHRA, CDR2 YSYEKL. The CDR3 spells CASSQARVLGGELFF. The CDR3 DNA follows: TGCGCCAGCAGCCAAGCCAGGGTACTAGGCGGGGAGCTGTTTTTT.

The CDR3 DNA is TGCGCCAGCAGCTTGGCATTCAATGAGCAGTTCTTC. Its translation: CASSLAFNEQFF. This chain connects TRBV5-1 to TRBJ2-1; unclear D gene. This CDR3 spans 12 amino acids. CDR1 is SGHRS, CDR2 YFSETQ, per germline. V was pared by 0 bases and J by 6 bases, with 4 bases between.